Here is one T cell receptor (beta chain) with its context. The CDR3 is 13 amino acids. V shed 5 bases and J 5 bases; nucleotides not matched to a gene: 1. Germline V CDR1 and CDR2: SGHTA, FQGTGA. This sample is drawn from a study of control samples from healthy donors and cancer patients. Measured with immunoSEQ multiplex PCR; TCRdb has only the in-frame clones, and not every one. Among around 140,000 clones listed, roughly 92% were seen once. The chain recombines TRBV7-3 with TRBJ2-3, with TRBD1 identical over 10 bases. The TCR was taken from a young man in good health. Sequenced material: blood. The CDR3 here is CASSRTGGDTQYF. The CDR3 DNA reads TGTGCCAGCAGCCGGACAGGGGGAGATACGCAGTATTTT.